The present entry profiles one T cell receptor beta chain with its context. This receptor's antigen is unknown. Per-base quality was not reported, and no clone a single base away is much larger than it. Trimming takes 5 bases off V and 11 bases off J; junction bases not matched to a gene: 13. As encoded in the germline V gene (reference sequence), CDR1 is MNHEY while CDR2 is SMNVEV. The CDR3 contains 15 residues, cysteine and phenylalanine counted. The DNA shown is the 45-base CDR3, in frame from base 1. These data are taken from a study of identical twins (dated by TCRdb to about 2016). Context from the whole study: The study deep-sequenced TCR alpha and beta repertoires from monozygotic twins, unrelated adults of various ages and cord blood to test whether fetal clonotypes persist. To rule out contamination, the twin experiments were replicated at different times with different library preparation protocols.

Only healthy Caucasian donors were included. Three pairs of female monozygotic twins, all aged roughly 18 to 29 years, made up the twin cohort. Positive isolation kits from Invitrogen were used to isolate CD4+ and CD8+ T cell populations. Overall study outcomes, separate from this receptor: The excess sharing between twins in beta out-of-frame sequences was weaker because fewer shared sequences reduced the signal-to-noise ratio. Out-of-frame TCR alpha sharing in monozygotic twins was systematically underestimated by recombination models, whereas sharing between unrelated individuals was in agreement with the recombination models. Invariant T cells such as MAIT and iNKT could partly confound zero-insertion analyses, though diverse VJ usage argued against this for most clonotypes. Compared with coincidental sharing between unrelated individuals, an excess of low generation-probability sequences was observed among out-of-frame TCR alpha sequences shared between twins. Because the same donors could not be followed over many years, the conclusions depended on cross-sectional statistical analysis. Abundant cord blood beta clonotypes had fewer insertions, young adult naive repertoires showed a similar but weaker trend, and memory repertoires showed no such trend.

The library was obtained by 5' RACE. This sample was sequenced with an Illumina HiSeq 2000. A universal primer binding site was added through template switching, and the final cDNA carried a unique molecular identifier so that TCR cDNA molecules could be counted accurately. Specific primers in the conserved constant-segment region were used to synthesize first-strand cDNA for TCR alpha and beta chains. To control for contamination, every cDNA library was double barcoded, receiving both a SMART-Mk sample barcode and Illumina barcodes. TruSeq adapter sequences along with Illumina sample barcodes were introduced in two successive PCR steps. The Illumina HiSeq platform was used with custom primers to sequence TCR alpha and beta cDNA libraries. Under the source paper's analysis protocol: Unique molecular identifiers were extracted from raw reads with MiGEC, and CDR3 positions were determined with MiXCR. Recombination models were inferred per individual with the repgenHMM and IGoR tools using an EM algorithm. Shared clonotype analysis was performed with the tcR package in R, normalizing sharing by the product of cloneset sizes. Out-of-frame nonproductive sequences were analyzed to study raw recombination free of thymic and clonal selection effects. TCRdb reran the public reads through fastp at Q25 and MiXCR, keeping productive beta chains. All rows with the same CDR3 protein become a single entry with the most common DNA and genes. The V and J calls were determined by TCRdb, not by the authors. Across this sample there are approximately 500,000 distinct CDR3 sequences, with about 24% seen only once. In total, the top ten clones hold 2.9% of the sample.

These data were also filed under a second study, of T cells expressing NK-cell markers. The second publication reports: TCR beta-chain repertoires were profiled in sorted CD3+CD56+NKG2C+, CD3+CD56+NKG2C- and CD3+CD56-NKG2C+ T-cell subsets from several donors. Among the eight sequenced donors, seven were HCMV-seropositive and one was HCMV-seronegative. To restrict sorting to alphabetaTCR-expressing T cells, an anti-gammadeltaTCR antibody was added in several experiments. In over 5 donors, the dominant CD3+CD56+NKG2C+ clonotypes were among the top 10 CD8+ clonotypes and accounted for roughly 1.0-7.5% of CD8+ T cells. Those dominant clonotypes were again the most abundant among CD3+CD56-NKG2C+ cells in a handful of donors, at about 25-65%. It remained unclear whether the expanded NKG2C-expressing T cell clones were specific for HCMV antigens. Randomly selected healthy volunteers, three men and five women, were used as the eight sequenced donors. HCMV serostatus was determined by detecting HCMV-specific IgG in serum with a commercial ELISA kit. MIGEC was used to demultiplex reads and group the reads by UMI, and MiTCR was used to assemble and quantify clonotypes. Only TCR cDNA sequences supported by at least two reads were kept to exclude erroneous sequences. Downstream repertoire analysis used the tcR package, and clonotypes were matched across fractions by CDR3 nucleotide sequence plus V segment. VDJmatch was used to annotate antigen specificity against VDJdb, with one amino acid substitution in CDR3 permitted.

The clonotype comes from a woman in her late teens or twenties in good health. The receptor chain draws on TRBV27 and TRBJ2-1, with TRBD2 identical over 9 junction bases. The material sequenced was CD4+ T cells sorted from blood. Read as DNA, the sequence is TGTGCCAGCAGTCCCCGGGCTAGCGGGGTATTGAAGCAGTTCTTC. It specifies CASSPRASGVLKQFF.